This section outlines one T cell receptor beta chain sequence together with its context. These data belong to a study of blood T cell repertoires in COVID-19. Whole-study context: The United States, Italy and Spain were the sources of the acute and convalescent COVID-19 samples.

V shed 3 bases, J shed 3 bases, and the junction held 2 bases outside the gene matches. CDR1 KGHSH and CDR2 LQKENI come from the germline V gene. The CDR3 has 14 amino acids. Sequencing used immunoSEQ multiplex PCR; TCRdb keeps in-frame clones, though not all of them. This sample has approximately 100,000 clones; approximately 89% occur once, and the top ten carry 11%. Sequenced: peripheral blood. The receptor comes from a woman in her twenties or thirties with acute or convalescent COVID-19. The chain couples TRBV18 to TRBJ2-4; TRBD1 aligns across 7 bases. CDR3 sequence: CASSPTGDKNIQYF. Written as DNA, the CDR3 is TGTGCCAGCTCACCCACAGGGGACAAAAACATTCAGTACTTC.